One sample yielded the 11 T cell receptor beta chains listed below, sequenced in a study of blood T cell repertoires in COVID-19. The repertoire was sequenced with immunoSEQ multiplex PCR; TCRdb's copy has only in-frame clones and lacks some. The table has tens of thousands of clones, around 92% seen once. The sequenced sample was peripheral blood. These TCRs come from a woman aged 55 to 70 with active COVID-19.

This rearrangement joins TRBV30 to TRBJ2-7; 7 positions agree with TRBD1. V gave up 3 bases and J gave up 6 bases; unmatched junction bases: 11. Per germline, CDR1 GTSNPN and CDR2 SVGIG (reference sequence). This CDR3 has 14 residues. The CDR3 spells CAWRRRQGVSEQYF. Written as DNA, the CDR3 is TGTGCCTGGAGGAGACGACAGGGAGTCTCCGAGCAGTACTTC.

V usage is TRBV18 and J usage is TRBJ2-7, with TRBD1 matching over 8 bases. V was pared by 8 bases and J by 5 bases, with 11 bases of the junction left unmatched. Germline loops: CDR1 KGHSH, CDR2 LQKENI. This CDR3 has 14 amino acids. The CDR3 DNA sequence: TGTGCCAGCGCTAATGGACAGGGTTTCAACGAGCAGTACTTC. Translation: CASANGQGFNEQYF.

This rearrangement joins TRBV19 to TRBJ2-2, with 11 bases fitting TRBD2. The length of the CDR3 is 18 residues. Germline CDR1 LNHDA, CDR2 SQIVND (reference sequence). J was trimmed by 2 bases and V by 1 base; bases with no gene match: 6. The CDR3 DNA follows: TGTGCCAGTAGTATAGGTGCTAGCGGGGGGATTAACACCGGGGAGCTGTTTTTT. Translating gives CASSIGASGGINTGELFF.

The chain combines TRBV29-1 with TRBJ1-2; D is uncertain. The germline gives CDR1 SQVTM, CDR2 ANQGSEA. The CDR3 consists of 12 residues. V lost 7 bases, J lost 2 bases, and 11 bases lay in between. This CDR3 is CSAPLANYGYTF. The CDR3 region has the DNA TGCAGCGCCCCTCTAGCGAACTATGGCTACACCTTC. The full variable domain, with the rest looked up from reference TRBV29-1 and TRBJ1-2, is SAVISQKPSRDICQRGTSLTIQCQVDSQVTMMFWYRQQPGQSLTLIATANQGSEATYESGFVIDKFPISRPNLTFSTLTVSNMSPEDSSIYLCSAPLANYGYTFGSGTRLTVV.

This chain uses TRBV5-8 with TRBJ1-4, with D possibly TRBD1 on 6 matching bases. The CDR3 extends over 14 amino acids. Germline loops: CDR1 SGHTS, CDR2 YDEGEE. V dropped 1 base and J dropped 3 bases, with 7 bases sitting between them. The CDR3 DNA follows: TGTGCCAGCAGCTTGACAGGGTCTAATGAAAAACTGTTTTTT. Its translation is CASSLTGSNEKLFF.

The V and J genes are TRBV7-2 and TRBJ2-3; 12 bases fit TRBD2. Germline lookup yields CDR1 SGHTA and CDR2 FQGNSA. V shed 0 bases, J shed 5 bases, and the junction held 6 bases outside the gene matches. The CDR3 consists of 17 residues. The CDR3 DNA sequence: TGTGCCAGCAGCTTAGCCAACCTAGCGGGGGGGGGAGATACGCAGTATTTT. This translates into CASSLANLAGGGDTQYF.

The chain has TRBV5-1 and TRBJ2-2, with 9 bases that match TRBD2. The germline CDR1 and CDR2 sequences are SGHRS and YFSETQ. V was clipped by 0 bases and J by 5 bases; unmatched bases: 8. CDR3 size: 17 residues. CDR3: CASSLAGGGARTGELFF. As DNA, the CDR3 is TGCGCCAGCAGCTTGGCGGGCGGGGGGGCGCGTACCGGGGAGCTGTTTTTT. The full variable domain, with the rest looked up from reference TRBV5-1 and TRBJ2-2, is KAGVTQTPRYLIKTRGQQVTLSCSPISGHRSVSWYQQTPGQGLQFLFEYFSETQRNKGNFPGRFSGRQFSNSRSEMNVSTLELGDSALYLCASSLAGGGARTGELFFGEGSRLTVL.

A word on this clone: A junction boundary mismatches the germline segment, possibly from a read error. V is TRBV7-7 and J is TRBJ2-1, with TRBD2 matching 7 bases. This CDR3 comprises 14 residues. Germline V gives CDR1 SSHAT, CDR2 FNYEAQ (reference sequence). CDR3 residues: CASSPTSAPHEQFF. The DNA for the CDR3 is TGTGCTAGCAGCCCTACTAGCGCGCCCCACGAGCAGTTCTTC.

V gene TRBV30 combines with J gene TRBJ2-1; D remains ambiguous. The CDR3 extends over 13 amino acids. Germline V gene data show CDR1 as GTSNPN and CDR2 as SVGIG (reference sequence). Trimming took 0 bases from V and 7 from J, leaving 10 bases between them. The CDR3 protein is CAWSVNSWNEQFF. The CDR3 bases are TGTGCCTGGAGTGTTAACAGTTGGAATGAGCAGTTCTTC.

The CDR3 loop reads CASSSGLAGGETQYF. The CDR3 region has the DNA TGTGCCAGTAGTAGCGGACTAGCGGGAGGAGAGACCCAGTACTTC. The V gene is TRBV19, the J gene TRBJ2-5; TRBD2 agrees at 14 bases. This CDR3 is 15 amino acids long. Germline lookup yields CDR1 LNHDA and CDR2 SQIVND (reference sequence). The V and J ends lost 4 bases and 4 bases, in that order; junction bases with no gene match: 2.

The chain uses TRBV3-1 (or the pseudogene TRBV3-2) and TRBJ1-1, with D perhaps TRBD1 (6 bases). V was clipped by 4 bases and J by 11 bases, with 17 bases between them. This CDR3 has 13 residues. CDR1 is LGHDT and CDR2 is YNNKEL in the germline V gene (reference sequence). The CDR3 sequence is CASSLTTGPRAFF. The CDR3 DNA reads as TGTGCCAGCAGCCTCACCACAGGGCCAAGGGCTTTCTTT.